These T cell receptor beta chains were read from a single sample in a study of cytomegalovirus exposure and HLA in healthy donors. The table came from immunoSEQ multiplex PCR; TCRdb's copy has only in-frame clones and leaves some out. Of 150,000 to 250,000 clones listed, 79% were seen once; the top ten hold around 4.3%. Source material: PBMCs. These receptor sequences come from a woman in her thirties in good health and CMV-seropositive. Each CDR3 is given with its conserved first and last residue. A D gene is named only where the DNA matches it firmly. Only some rows state a clone size, as once, few, many or a class for expanded clones.

j_gene,d_gene,abundance,v_gene,CDR3aa,CDR3nt
TRBJ1-3,TRBD1,-,TRBV15,CATSSRITGGRNTIYF,TGTGCCACCAGCAGCCGAATTACAGGGGGGAGAAACACCATATATTTT
TRBJ1-2,-,few,TRBV7-2,CASSSRQGRGYTF,TGTGCCAGCAGCTCGAGGCAGGGGCGAGGCTACACCTTC
TRBJ1-5,TRBD1,-,TRBV7-9,CASSLGDRGDQPQHF,TGTGCCAGCAGCTTAGGGGACAGGGGAGACCAGCCCCAGCATTTT
TRBJ2-1,-,once,TRBV7-8,CASRLVGAASNEQFF,TGTGCCAGCCGTCTGGTAGGAGCGGCCTCCAATGAGCAGTTCTTC
TRBJ1-6,-,once,TRBV5-1,CASSLQEHNSPLHF,TGCGCCAGCAGCTTACAGGAGCATAATTCACCCCTCCACTTT
TRBJ1-3,-,-,TRBV6-1,CAIQEGQGNTIYF,TGTGCCATCCAAGAGGGTCAGGGAAACACCATATATTTT
TRBJ2-2,-,-,TRBV18,CASSPLAENTGELFF,TGTGCCAGCTCACCACTAGCGGAGAACACCGGGGAGCTGTTTTTT
TRBJ1-5,TRBD1,-,TRBV28,CASSPTGHGNQPQHF,TGTGCCAGCAGCCCGACAGGGCACGGCAATCAGCCCCAGCATTTT
TRBJ2-2,-,-,TRBV5-1,CASSLEGTGELFF,TGCGCCAGCAGCTTGGAGGGGACCGGGGAGCTGTTTTTT
TRBJ2-5,TRBD1,-,TRBV4-3,CASSQDQGTGVLETQYF,TGCGCCAGCAGCCAAGATCAGGGGACAGGGGTATTAGAGACCCAGTACTTC
TRBJ1-1,-,-,TRBV5-1,CASSSTDRDFPEAFF,TGCGCCAGCAGCTCGACAGACAGAGATTTTCCTGAAGCTTTCTTT
TRBJ2-7,TRBD2,-,TRBV15,CATSSGAYEQYF,TGTGCCACCTCTAGCGGGGCCTACGAGCAGTACTTC
TRBJ1-1,TRBD1,-,TRBV5-1,CASSFDRAPTEAFF,TGCGCCAGCAGCTTCGACAGGGCGCCAACTGAAGCTTTCTTT
TRBJ1-1,-,-,TRBV11-2,CASSLGGVGTEAFF,TGTGCCAGCAGCTTAGGGGGGGTAGGCACTGAAGCTTTCTTT
TRBJ1-1,-,-,TRBV10-2,CASSDPGLNTEAFF,TGCGCCAGCAGTGATCCAGGCTTGAACACTGAAGCTTTCTTT
TRBJ2-5,TRBD2,few,TRBV29-1,CSAPPRTSGRCQETQYF,TGCAGCGCCCCACCCAGGACTAGCGGGAGATGTCAAGAGACCCAGTACTTC
TRBJ1-3,-,-,TRBV4-1,CASSPVGVAGNTIYF,TGCGCCAGCAGCCCCGTCGGGGTTGCTGGAAACACCATATATTTT
TRBJ1-1,TRBD1,few,TRBV5-1,CASSSGQGETEAFF,TGCGCCAGCAGCTCGGGACAGGGGGAAACTGAAGCTTTCTTT
TRBJ2-3,-,-,TRBV4-3,CASSQGEIGASTDTQYF,TGCGCCAGCAGCCAAGGGGAGATAGGCGCAAGCACAGATACGCAGTATTTT
TRBJ2-7,-,-,TRBV29-1,CSVPTGSEQYF,TGCAGCGTTCCCACAGGGTCCGAGCAGTACTTC
TRBJ2-1,TRBD2,-,TRBV10-1,CASSEGWGEGAYNEQFF,TGCGCCAGCAGTGAGGGGTGGGGGGAGGGTGCCTACAATGAGCAGTTCTTC
TRBJ1-6,-,-,TRBV6-5,CASRSEYNSPLHF,TGTGCCAGCAGATCGGAGTATAATTCACCCCTCCACTTT